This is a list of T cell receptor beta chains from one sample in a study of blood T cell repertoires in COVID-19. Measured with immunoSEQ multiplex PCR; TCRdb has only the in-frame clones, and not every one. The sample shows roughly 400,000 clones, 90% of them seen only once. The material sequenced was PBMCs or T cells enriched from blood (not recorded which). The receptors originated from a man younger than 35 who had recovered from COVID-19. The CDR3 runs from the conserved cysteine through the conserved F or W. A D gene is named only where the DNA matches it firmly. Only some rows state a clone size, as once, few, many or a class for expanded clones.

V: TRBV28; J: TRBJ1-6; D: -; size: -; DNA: TGTGCCAGCAGGCCTCGGGAGGGTCAGAATTCACCCCTCCACTTT; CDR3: CASRPREGQNSPLHF
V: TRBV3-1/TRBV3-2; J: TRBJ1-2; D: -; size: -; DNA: TGTGCCAGCAGCCCCCTTTCTGACTATGGCTACACCTTC; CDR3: CASSPLSDYGYTF
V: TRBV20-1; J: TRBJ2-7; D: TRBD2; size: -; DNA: TGCAGTGCCGGGAGGTCCTACGAGCAGTACTTC; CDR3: CSAGRSYEQYF
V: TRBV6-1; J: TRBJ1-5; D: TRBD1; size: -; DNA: TGTGCCAGCAGTGAAGCCGGGGACAGTCCCAGGAAACAACCCCAGCATTTT; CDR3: CASSEAGDSPRKQPQHF
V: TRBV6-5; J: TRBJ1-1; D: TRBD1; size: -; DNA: TGTGCCGGAAGGACAGGGGGAGACACTGAAGCTTTCTTT; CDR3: CAGRTGGDTEAFF
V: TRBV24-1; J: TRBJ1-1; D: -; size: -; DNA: TGTGCCACCAGAGACCCTCCCCCGGGGAACACTGAAGCTTTCTTT; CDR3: CATRDPPPGNTEAFF
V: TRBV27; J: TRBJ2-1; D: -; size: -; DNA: TGTGCCAGCAGTTTTGCGGGACTCCTCAATGAGCAGTTCTTC; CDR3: CASSFAGLLNEQFF
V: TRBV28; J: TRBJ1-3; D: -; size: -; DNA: TGTGCCAGCAGTTTAACGGGGAAGGGAAACACCATATATTTT; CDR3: CASSLTGKGNTIYF
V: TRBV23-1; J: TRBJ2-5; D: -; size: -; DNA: TGCGCCAGCAGTCCTCCCGTAGCGGACCAAGAGACCCAGTACTTC; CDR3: CASSPPVADQETQYF
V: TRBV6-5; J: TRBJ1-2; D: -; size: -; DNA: TGTGCCAGCAGCTACGGACAGTTCTATGGCTACACCTTC; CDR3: CASSYGQFYGYTF
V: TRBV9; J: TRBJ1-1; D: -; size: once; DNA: TGTGCCAGCAGCTACCGACAGACCCTTATGAACACTGAAGCTTTCTTT; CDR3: CASSYRQTLMNTEAFF
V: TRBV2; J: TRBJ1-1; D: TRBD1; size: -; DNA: TGTGCCAGCAGCTTCCCGGGACAGGGGGATTTCATGAACACTGAAGCTTTCTTT; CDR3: CASSFPGQGDFMNTEAFF
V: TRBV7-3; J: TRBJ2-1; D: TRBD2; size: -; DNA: TGTGCCAGCAGCTTATTAACTAGCGGCTACAATGAGCAGTTCTTC; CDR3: CASSLLTSGYNEQFF
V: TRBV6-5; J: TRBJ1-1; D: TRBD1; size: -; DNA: TGTGCCAGCACTGTAAGGACAGGGGCGGATGAAGCTTTCTTT; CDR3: CASTVRTGADEAFF
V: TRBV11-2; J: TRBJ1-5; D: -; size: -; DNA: TGTGCCAGCAGCTTAGAACGGTATCAGCCCCAGCATTTT; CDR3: CASSLERYQPQHF
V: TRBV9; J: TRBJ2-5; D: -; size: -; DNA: TGTGCCAGCAGCGTAGGTCGGGAGGAGACCCAGTACTTC; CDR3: CASSVGREETQYF
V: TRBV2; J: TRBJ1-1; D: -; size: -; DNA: TGTGCCAGCAGCGTGGGGGGTGGGGTCACTGAAGCTTTCTTT; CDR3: CASSVGGGVTEAFF
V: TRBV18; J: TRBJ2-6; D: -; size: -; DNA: TGTGCCAGCTCATCTACACACAGCTCTGGGGCCAACGTCCTGACTTTC; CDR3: CASSSTHSSGANVLTF
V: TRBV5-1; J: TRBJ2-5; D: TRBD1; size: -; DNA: TGCGCCAGCAGCTCGGACAGGGCGGGGGAGACCCAGTACTTC; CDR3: CASSSDRAGETQYF
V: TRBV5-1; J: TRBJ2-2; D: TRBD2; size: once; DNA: TGCGCCAGCAACTTCGCGGGGGGGAACACCGGGGAGCTGTTTTTT; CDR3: CASNFAGGNTGELFF
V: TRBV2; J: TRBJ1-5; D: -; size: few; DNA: TGTGCCAGCTCGAGAACCCCCAATCAGCCCCAGCATTTT; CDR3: CASSRTPNQPQHF
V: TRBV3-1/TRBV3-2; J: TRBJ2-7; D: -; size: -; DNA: TGTGCCAGCAGCCAAGTTAACGAGCAGTACTTC; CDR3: CASSQVNEQYF
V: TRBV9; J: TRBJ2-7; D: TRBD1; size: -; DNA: TGTGCCAGCAGCGAACGACAGGGAGTAAACTACGAGCAGTACTTC; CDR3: CASSERQGVNYEQYF
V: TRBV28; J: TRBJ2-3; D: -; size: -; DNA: TGTGCCAGCAGTCCTGCGTCCCTCCCCGCTAGCACAGATACGCAGTATTTT; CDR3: CASSPASLPASTDTQYF
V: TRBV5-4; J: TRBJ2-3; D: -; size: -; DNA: TGTGCCAGCAGCTTCAGGTTCTCGGATACGCAGTATTTT; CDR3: CASSFRFSDTQYF
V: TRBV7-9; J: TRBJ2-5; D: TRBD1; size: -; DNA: TGTGCCAGCAGCACCGGGACAGCGAGATTGGGGGAGACCCAGTACTTC; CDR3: CASSTGTARLGETQYF
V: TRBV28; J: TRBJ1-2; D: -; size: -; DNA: TGTGCCAGCAGTTTCGATAACAGGTCCGCCTATGGCTACACCTTC; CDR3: CASSFDNRSAYGYTF
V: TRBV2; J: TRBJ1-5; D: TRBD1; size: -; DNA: TGTGCCAGTGGGGGACAGCCAAGTCAGCCCCAGCATTTT; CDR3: CASGGQPSQPQHF